The following is a TCR beta chain sequence with its context. The record originates from a study of blood T cell repertoires in COVID-19. Study summary: Samples of COVID-19 (acute and convalescent) were obtained from the United States, Italy and Spain.

This CDR3 region has 16 residues. Germline loops: CDR1 LNHDA, CDR2 SQIVND (reference sequence). V trimming: 0 bases; J trimming: 7 bases; junction bases outside the gene matches: 7. Original processing methods: Counts of nucleated cells, estimated from reference gene primer amplification, were obtained. Profiling relied on immunoSEQ multiplex PCR, and the TCRdb table lists in-frame clones only, not all of them. Clone size and V and J calls were adopted from that table, with D and trimming inferred from the DNA. The repertoire holds about 47,000 clones, around 83% seen once, with 7.4% in the top ten. The J gene is TRBJ2-1, the V gene TRBV19; 9 nucleotides line up with TRBD1. This TCR derives from a man in his sixties with active COVID-19. Specimen: peripheral blood. The CDR3 loop is CASSIDFGTGLNEQFF. For the CDR3, the DNA is TGTGCCAGTAGTATAGACTTCGGGACAGGGCTGAATGAGCAGTTCTTC. Full variable domain (missing parts from reference TRBV19 and TRBJ2-1): DGGITQSPKYLFRKEGQNVTLSCEQNLNHDAMYWYRQDPGQGLRLIYYSQIVNDFQKGDIAEGYSVSREKKESFPLTVTSAQKNPTAFYLCASSIDFGTGLNEQFFGPGTRLTVL.